Listed here are 22 T cell receptor beta chains from one sample, sequenced in a study of massively parallel sequencing of T cell beta chains. TCRdb ran MiXCR on the 5' RACE reads and lists one entry per CDR3 protein. The table has 3,500 to 5,000 distinct CDR3 sequences, over 35% seen once; the top ten hold 2.9%. Sample: commercial RNA from peripheral blood pooled from many donors. The receptors shown here come from a pool of human donors in good health; the sample was commercial RNA pooled from many donors.

By proportion, this clonotype is large. The chain links TRBV20-1 to TRBJ1-5, with TRBD1 identical over 7 bases. The CDR3 contains 13 residues. V was clipped by 3 bases and J by 7 bases; unmatched bases: 6. CDR1 and CDR2 (germline): DFQATT, SNEGSKA (reference sequence). The CDR3 reads CSASPDREQPQHF. The CDR3 DNA is TGCAGTGCTAGTCCTGACAGGGAACAGCCCCAGCATTTT.

This chain links TRBV7-3 with TRBJ2-5, with D hard to call. Germline lookup yields CDR1 SGHTA and CDR2 FQGTGA. Trimming stripped 0 bases from V and 1 base from J, with 6 bases between. The CDR3 is 14 residues long. The CDR3 DNA reads TGTGCCAGCAGCTTAACTTCCTTCCAAGAGACCCAGTACTTC. Protein product: CASSLTSFQETQYF.

The V gene is TRBV7-2, the J gene TRBJ2-7; D not certain. The CDR3 contains 15 residues. Trimming stripped 3 bases from V and 4 bases from J, with 16 bases between. Looked up from germline, CDR1 is SGHTA and CDR2 is FQGNSA. The CDR3 region is CASSFSPGDAYEQYF. The DNA of the CDR3 is TGTGCCAGCAGCTTTTCCCCAGGAGATGCTTACGAGCAGTACTTC.

This chain uses TRBV6-2 or TRBV6-3 with TRBJ1-2; perhaps TRBD1 as D (5 bases). Germline V gene data show CDR1 as MNHEY and CDR2 as SVGEGT. CDR3 length equals 14 residues. The germline V and J ends were trimmed by 2 bases and 9 bases, with 16 bases remaining between them. The CDR3 sequence: CASSYVVPRGCYTF. CDR3 bases: TGTGCCAGCAGTTACGTGGTGCCGAGGGGTTGCTACACCTTC.

This clonotype occurred a few times. The chain uses TRBV12-3 or TRBV12-4 and TRBJ1-2; 10 bases are shared with TRBD1. CDR3 length equals 15 residues. V shed 3 bases, J shed 2 bases, and the junction held 3 bases outside the gene matches. This chain's CDR3 is CASSLVGQGNYGYTF. DNA for the CDR3: TGTGCCAGCAGTTTGGTGGGACAGGGGAACTATGGCTACACCTTC.

The CDR3 DNA sequence: TGTGCCAGCAGCTCGACCCTCCTGGACGGTGAAGCTTTCTTT. As protein: CASSSTLLDGEAFF. V gene TRBV7-1 combines with J gene TRBJ1-1; D gene unclear. TRBV7-1 is known as an ORF, though its function is uncertain. CDR3 length: 14 amino acids. The V gene lost 3 bases and the J gene lost 7 bases, with 15 bases spanning the gap.

The chain joins TRBV7-2 to TRBJ1-1; no reliable D call. CDR3 length equals 14 residues. From germline, CDR1 is SGHTA and CDR2 FQGNSA. V dropped 2 bases and J dropped 3 bases, with 10 bases sitting between them. In DNA, the CDR3 is TGTGCCAGCAGCTTACACCCCGGGGACACTGAAGCTTTCTTT. Encoded protein: CASSLHPGDTEAFF.

The J gene is TRBJ2-7, the V gene TRBV10-3; TRBD2 is a possible D gene (6 bases). Deletions cut 3 bases from V and 6 bases from J, with 15 bases between. From germline, CDR1 is ENHRY and CDR2 SYGVKD. The CDR3 spans 14 residues. The CDR3 DNA reads as TGTGCCATCAGTGAACGGGGGTTTGCGGCCGAGCAGTACTTC. Translating it yields CAISERGFAAEQYF.

This clonotype has a handful of counts. V and J are TRBV20-1 and TRBJ2-2, with 8 positions matching TRBD2. The CDR3 spans 13 residues. Germline V lookup: CDR1 DFQATT, CDR2 SNEGSKA (reference sequence). Trimming cost V 6 bases and J 5 bases; bases outside gene matches: 5. This CDR3 is CSAPGTSTGELFF. The CDR3 region has the DNA TGCAGTGCCCCCGGGACTAGTACCGGGGAGCTGTTTTTT.

This clonotype occurred a few times. The chain combines TRBV10-3 with TRBJ1-1; D is undetermined. The ends were cut back, 11 bases at V and 2 bases at J, with 9 bases in the middle. CDR1 ENHRY and CDR2 SYGVKD come from the germline V gene. The CDR3 has 11 residues. The CDR3 sequence: CAVLSNTEAFF. In nucleotides, the CDR3 is TGTGCCGTTTTAAGTAACACTGAAGCTTTCTTT.

CDR3 amino acids: CASSVLAGPTDTQYF. The CDR3 DNA reads as TGTGCCAGCAGCGTACTAGCGGGCCCCACAGATACGCAGTATTTT. The chain uses TRBV9 and TRBJ2-3, with 8 bases aligning to TRBD2. Germline values: CDR1 SGDLS, CDR2 YYNGEE. The ends lost 1 base at V and 2 bases at J; junction bases unmatched: 3. This CDR3 is 15 amino acids long.

The chain has TRBV30 and TRBJ1-2; TRBD1 is a possible D gene (5 bases). There are 11 residues in the CDR3. CDR1 is GTSNPN and CDR2 is SVGIG in the germline V gene (reference sequence). Trimming shortened V by 4 bases and J by 9 bases, and 12 bases separated the two germline ends. CDR3 nucleotide sequence: TGTGCCTGGATCCAGGGTAGGAGCTACACCTTC. Protein: CAWIQGRSYTF.

The V gene is TRBV4-2, the J gene TRBJ2-2, with 8 bases that match TRBD1. The germline V gene encodes CDR1 LGHNA and CDR2 YNFKEQ. The CDR3 is made up of 14 amino acids. The V segment lost 4 bases and the J segment 6 bases; nucleotides outside the gene matches: 4. CDR3 residues: CASSPRTGSGELFF. The CDR3 coding sequence is TGTGCCAGCAGCCCCAGGACAGGGTCCGGGGAGCTGTTTTTT.

The gene calls are TRBV6-9 and TRBJ2-7; the D is unclear. The germline V gene encodes CDR1 MNHGY and CDR2 SVAAGI. The V gene lost 3 bases and the J gene lost 1 base, with 7 bases spanning the gap. The CDR3 is made up of 13 amino acids. The CDR3 nucleotides are TGTGCCAGCAGTTACGGGTTTTCCTACGAGCAGTACTTC. Translated, it gives CASSYGFSYEQYF.

J is TRBJ1-5 and V is TRBV20-1; unclear D gene. Germline CDR1 reads DFQATT; CDR2 reads SNEGSKA (reference sequence). The V end was cut by 7 bases, the J end by 0 bases, with 7 bases between. There are 12 residues in the CDR3. The CDR3 DNA is TGCAGTGGGGCAGGTAGCAATCAGCCCCAGCATTTT. It specifies CSGAGSNQPQHF.

This chain links TRBV4-1 with TRBJ2-7; 9 bases are shared with TRBD2. CDR1 MGHRA and CDR2 YSYEKL come from the germline V gene. V lost 1 base to trimming and J lost 5 bases; unmatched junction nucleotides: 3. The CDR3 is 14 amino acids. The chain's CDR3 is CASSQGLAGNEQYF. DNA of the CDR3: TGCGCCAGCAGCCAAGGGCTAGCGGGGAACGAGCAGTACTTC.

Points on this clonotype: A junction end diverges from the germline sequence, so it may reflect a read error. The chain combines TRBV20-1 with TRBJ1-5; possibly TRBD1 for D (5 bases). CDR1 is DFQATT and CDR2 is SNEGSKA in the germline V gene (reference sequence). The CDR3 is made up of 14 amino acids. CDR3 sequence (DNA): TGCAGTGCTAGAGATCAGACAGCCAATCAGCCCCAGCGTTTT. It yields the protein CSARDQTANQPQRF.

This rearrangement joins TRBV18 to TRBJ1-6; the D is unclear. The CDR3 covers 14 residues. Germline assignment: CDR1 KGHSH and CDR2 LQKENI. V was clipped by 3 bases and J by 5 bases, with 8 bases between them. The CDR3 spells CASSPGLNNSPLHF. CDR3 coding DNA: TGTGCCAGCTCACCTGGACTGAATAATTCACCCCTCCACTTT. Filled out from reference TRBV18 and TRBJ1-6, the complete variable domain reads NAGVMQNPRHLVRRRGQEARLRCSPMKGHSHVYWYRQLPEEGLKFMVYLQKENIIDESGMPKERFSAEFPKEGPSILRIQQVVRGDSAAYFCASSPGLNNSPLHFGNGTRLTVT.

This clonotype has just a few counts. This sequence joins TRBV5-1 and TRBJ2-3; D uncertain. V was clipped by 4 bases and J by 0 bases, with 6 bases between them. CDR3 length equals 13 residues. CDR1 is SGHRS and CDR2 is YFSETQ in the germline V gene. This CDR3 reads CASSRLSTDTQYF. CDR3 DNA sequence: TGCGCCAGCAGCCGACTTAGCACAGATACGCAGTATTTT.

This clonotype has more than one count but fewer than ten. The chain recombines TRBV9 with TRBJ1-1; D is unresolved. The CDR3 loop spans 13 amino acids. In germline, CDR1 is SGDLS, CDR2 YYNGEE. V was cut by 0 bases and J by 1 base, with 4 bases left in between. CDR3 DNA sequence: TGTGCCAGCAGCGTAGAAGGGAACACTGAAGCTTTCTTT. As protein: CASSVEGNTEAFF.

This clonotype has only one observation. The rearrangement joins TRBV6-2 or TRBV6-3 to TRBJ2-5; D gene ambiguous. CDR3 length equals 13 residues. CDR1 and CDR2 from the germline V gene are MNHEY and SVGEGT. The V gene lost 0 bases and the J gene lost 3 bases, with 5 bases spanning the gap. The DNA for the CDR3 is TGTGCCAGCAGTTACTCGGCCAAAGAGACCCAGTACTTC. It is translated as CASSYSAKETQYF.

The chain combines TRBV20-1 with TRBJ2-1, with 8 nucleotides matching TRBD2. Per germline, CDR1 DFQATT and CDR2 SNEGSKA (reference sequence). V was pared by 1 base and J by 6 bases, with 8 bases of the junction left unmatched. The CDR3 is 15 residues long. The CDR3 loop is CSARVREGLSNEQFF. CDR3 in DNA: TGCAGTGCTAGAGTTCGGGAGGGCCTGAGCAATGAGCAGTTCTTC.